These 28 T cell receptor beta chains share one sample of origin, sequenced in a study of brain metastases from non-small cell lung cancer. TCRdb's table, derived via immunoSEQ multiplex PCR, lists solely in-frame clones and lacks some. In the table there are about 4,900 clones, roughly 80% of which are singletons. Sequenced: primary lung tumor tissue. The source of these receptors is a donor aged 40 or over with non-small cell lung cancer.

The V gene is TRBV5-1, the J gene TRBJ1-1; the D gene is possibly TRBD1 (6 bases). This CDR3 has 15 amino acids. The germline V gene has CDR1 SGHRS and CDR2 YFSETQ. V was clipped by 4 bases and J by 7 bases, with 20 bases between them. CDR3 protein: CASSTKQGTSFEAFF. Here the CDR3 DNA reads TGCGCCAGCAGCACAAAACAGGGTACCTCGTTTGAAGCTTTCTTT.

The chain joins TRBV6-5 to TRBJ1-1, with D possibly TRBD1 on 5 matching bases. Germline CDR1 and CDR2: MNHEY and SVGAGI. The V gene lost 4 bases and the J gene lost 4 bases, with 19 bases spanning the gap. The CDR3 loop spans 16 amino acids. The CDR3 is CASSSTGLTGRTEAFF. Written as DNA, the CDR3 is TGTGCCAGCAGTTCGACGGGACTAACGGGACGCACTGAAGCTTTCTTT.

The chain uses TRBV7-2 and TRBJ1-2; 9 bases fit TRBD1. The germline V gene encodes CDR1 SGHTA and CDR2 FQGNSA. The V gene end was trimmed by 7 bases and the J gene end by 1 base; junction bases not matched to a gene: 7. The CDR3 has 15 amino acids. Here the CDR3 reads CASKSQGARNYGYTF. The DNA for the CDR3 is TGTGCCAGCAAATCACAGGGGGCCCGTAACTATGGCTACACCTTC.

This clone has just a few counts. This chain uses TRBV19 with TRBJ2-1; 8 bases match TRBD2. J lost 9 bases, V lost 4 bases, and 8 bases had no gene match. The CDR3 loop spans 14 amino acids. The germline CDR1 and CDR2 sequences are LNHDA and SQIVND (reference sequence). The CDR3 reads CASSTIAGKGEQFF. The CDR3 nucleotides read TGTGCCAGTAGTACGATAGCGGGGAAGGGTGAGCAGTTCTTC.

This clone was detected a few times. The rearrangement links TRBV7-2 to TRBJ1-5; TRBD1 matches 7 bases. V shed 3 bases and J 2 bases; nucleotides not matched to a gene: 4. Germline lookup yields CDR1 SGHTA and CDR2 FQGNSA. This CDR3 has 15 amino acids. CDR3 in DNA: TGTGCCAGCAGCTTCCGACAGGGTGGCAATCAGCCCCAGCATTTT. Its translation is CASSFRQGGNQPQHF.

This chain connects TRBV9 to TRBJ2-1, with TRBD1 matching over 11 bases. J gave up 9 bases and V 2 bases, and 10 bases lay outside the gene matches. The CDR3 is 16 amino acids. Per germline, CDR1 SGDLS and CDR2 YYNGEE. The CDR3 nucleotides are TGTGCCAGCAGCGTGGCCGGGACAGGGGGAGGTGGTGAGCAGTTCTTC. As protein: CASSVAGTGGGGEQFF.

The chain carries TRBV19 and TRBJ1-5; TRBD1 matches at 10 bases. The CDR3 totals 15 residues. The germline V gene encodes CDR1 LNHDA and CDR2 SQIVND (reference sequence). V lost 7 bases and J lost 6; bases outside the gene matches: 9. The CDR3 region is CASTRGQGVSQPQHF. DNA for the CDR3: TGTGCCAGTACTCGAGGACAGGGGGTAAGTCAGCCCCAGCATTTT.

The chain has TRBV29-1 and TRBJ2-5, with TRBD2 identical over 7 bases. Germline values: CDR1 SQVTM, CDR2 ANQGSEA. The length of the CDR3 is 13 residues. The V and J ends lost 5 bases and 3 bases, in that order; junction bases with no gene match: 6. CDR3 amino acids: CSVIEAGKETQYF. The CDR3 DNA reads TGCAGCGTTATAGAAGCGGGGAAAGAGACCCAGTACTTC.

The DNA for the CDR3 is TGTGCCAGCAGCCAAGGGACAGGGGGTTCCGAAAAACTGTTTTTT. It specifies CASSQGTGGSEKLFF. The chain carries TRBV3-1 (or the pseudogene TRBV3-2) and TRBJ1-4; TRBD1 matches at 10 bases. The J segment lost 8 bases and the V segment lost 1 base, leaving 4 bases of the junction unmatched. The CDR3 is made up of 15 amino acids. CDR1 LGHDT and CDR2 YNNKEL come from the germline V gene (reference sequence).

This clone was observed a handful of times. CDR3 coding DNA: TGTGCCAGCAGCTTAACACAGGGAACGTTGAACACCATATATTTT. Translation gives CASSLTQGTLNTIYF. The chain links TRBV7-9 to TRBJ1-3; a possible D gene is TRBD1 (6 bases). V was pared by 2 bases and J by 7 bases, with 15 bases between. The germline gives CDR1 SEHNR, CDR2 FQNEAQ (reference sequence). This CDR3 is 15 amino acids long.

The chain joins TRBV3-1 (or the pseudogene TRBV3-2) to TRBJ2-5; D gene unclear. The CDR3 runs to 12 residues. V dropped 1 base and J dropped 4 bases, with 4 bases sitting between them. CDR1 is LGHDT and CDR2 is YNNKEL in the germline V gene (reference sequence). CDR3 bases: TGTGCCAGCAGCCAAGGGGGAGAGACCCAGTACTTC. Protein product: CASSQGGETQYF.

The rearrangement uses TRBV15 and TRBJ2-2; 8 nucleotides agree with TRBD2. CDR1 is LNHNV, CDR2 YYDKDF, per germline (reference sequence). Unmatched junction bases numbered 12, after V lost 8 bases and J lost 4 bases. This CDR3 has 16 amino acids. CDR3 DNA sequence: TGTGCCACCGGACCTATAGCGGGGAGAGGCACCGGGGAGCTGTTTTTT. Protein sequence: CATGPIAGRGTGELFF.

The genes are TRBV27 and TRBJ2-3; D gene unclear. Germline V CDR1 and CDR2: MNHEY, SMNVEV (reference sequence). V was pared by 1 base and J by 0 bases, with 8 bases between. The CDR3 has 15 residues. CDR3: CASSLLALSTDTQYF. The CDR3, as DNA: TGTGCCAGCAGTTTATTGGCCCTTAGCACAGATACGCAGTATTTT.

The chain carries TRBV4-2 and TRBJ2-2; 7 bases fit TRBD1. V lost 0 bases to trimming and J lost 7 bases; unmatched junction nucleotides: 5. The germline gives CDR1 LGHNA, CDR2 YNFKEQ. This CDR3 contains 15 residues. CDR3 sequence: CASSQEEDRLGELFF. The CDR3 DNA reads TGTGCCAGCAGCCAAGAGGAGGACAGGCTCGGGGAGCTGTTTTTT.

CDR3 nucleotides: TGTGCCAGCAGTCACGCCAGGGATAGCTCTGGGGCCAACGTCCTGACTTTC. Its translation is CASSHARDSSGANVLTF. This sequence joins TRBV28 and TRBJ2-6; possible D gene TRBD1, 5 bases. The CDR3 sequence is 17 residues long. V shed 5 bases and J shed 0 bases, with 14 bases lying between them. Germline CDR1 MDHEN, CDR2 SYDVKM.

The chain employs TRBV21-1 and TRBJ2-5; the table names TRBD1, a call not compared with the DNA. TRBV21-1 is labeled a pseudogene. CDR3 length: 15 residues. The CDR3 DNA follows: TGTGCCAGCAGCAAAGACTACAGGAACCAAGAGACCCAGTACTTC. It specifies CASSKDYRNQETQYF.

The V and J genes are TRBV6-1 and TRBJ1-1; D possibly corresponds to TRBD1 (5 bases). V lost 2 bases and J 4 bases, leaving 8 bases between the germline ends. Germline lookup yields CDR1 MNHNS and CDR2 SASEGT. CDR3 length: 13 residues. The CDR3 is CASSERGFTEAFF. CDR3 nucleotides: TGTGCCAGCAGTGAAAGGGGTTTCACTGAAGCTTTCTTT.

As regards this clone: The junction does not match germline at one end; this may be a read error. The V and J genes are TRBV27 and TRBJ1-3, with D unclear. Germline V CDR1 and CDR2: MNHEY, SMNVEV (reference sequence). CDR3 size: 15 residues. CDR3 nucleotide sequence: TGTGCCAGCAGTTTATCGCCAGACTCTGGAAGCACCATATATTTT. Translation gives CASSLSPDSGSTIYF.

This clone came up once. The rearrangement uses TRBV5-6 and TRBJ2-7; D perhaps matches TRBD1 (6 bases). Germline CDR1 and CDR2: SGHDT and YYEEEE. V was clipped by 4 bases and J by 4 bases, with 12 bases between them. The CDR3 is 13 residues long. CDR3 amino acids: CASSATGQYEQYV. DNA of the CDR3: TGTGCCAGCAGCGCGACAGGCCAGTACGAGCAGTACGTC.

The chain combines TRBV6-5 with TRBJ2-2, with TRBD2 as a possible D gene (6 bases). Trimming took 10 bases from V and 6 from J, leaving 18 bases between them. The CDR3 runs 14 residues. Per the germline V gene, CDR1 is MNHEY and CDR2 is SVGAGI. DNA of the CDR3: TGTGCCACCACTAGGAGGGTGGCGGCCGGGGAGCTGTTTTTT. It is translated as CATTRRVAAGELFF.

This chain uses TRBV12-3 or TRBV12-4 with TRBJ1-2; the D is unclear. The CDR3 is made up of 11 amino acids. V lost 8 bases, J lost 5 bases, and 9 bases lay in between. CDR3 DNA: TGTGCCAGCGGCCGAGGTTATGGCTACACCTTC. This codes for CASGRGYGYTF.

The chain recombines TRBV6-5 with TRBJ1-6; D may be TRBD1 (5 bases). CDR1 and CDR2 (germline): MNHEY, SVGAGI. This CDR3 region has 15 residues. V lost 4 bases and J 7 bases, leaving 14 bases between the germline ends. CDR3 DNA: TGTGCCAGCAGTTCCCTTCAGGGCACGAATTCACCCCTCCACTTT. Its translation is CASSSLQGTNSPLHF.

V is TRBV11-1 and J is TRBJ1-3, with TRBD1 matching 8 bases. The V segment lost 5 bases and the J segment 4 bases; nucleotides outside the gene matches: 7. CDR1 is SGHAT, CDR2 FQDESV, per germline (reference sequence). The CDR3 loop spans 15 amino acids. CDR3 DNA sequence: TGTGCCAGCAGCCCTCAGGGGGCCAGAGGAAACACCATATATTTT. The encoded protein is CASSPQGARGNTIYF.

V gene TRBV3-1 (or the pseudogene TRBV3-2) combines with J gene TRBJ1-5; D gene uncertain. Germline lookup yields CDR1 LGHDT and CDR2 YNNKEL (reference sequence). The CDR3 sequence is 14 residues long. V was trimmed by 1 base and J by 7 bases, leaving 11 bases between them. The CDR3 protein is CASSQARSSQPQHF. CDR3 in DNA: TGTGCCAGCAGCCAAGCAAGGAGTAGCCAGCCCCAGCATTTT.

The genes are TRBV7-9 and TRBJ1-6, with D possibly being TRBD1 (6 bases). The CDR3 has 15 residues. Germline-derived CDR1 and CDR2 are SEHNR and FQNEAQ (reference sequence). V dropped 6 bases and J dropped 8 bases, with 17 bases sitting between them. DNA for the CDR3: TGTGCCAGCAGTGACTCGGGAGGGGGAGATTCACCCCTCCACTTT. This codes for CASSDSGGGDSPLHF.

V is TRBV11-3 and J is TRBJ2-1, with 7 bases lining up with TRBD1. V lost 4 bases to trimming and J lost 10 bases; unmatched junction nucleotides: 13. This CDR3 spans 15 amino acids. Germline loops: CDR1 SGHNT, CDR2 YENEEA. CDR3: CASSSENRGRGEQFF. The CDR3 nucleotides are TGTGCCAGCAGCTCAGAAAACAGGGGCCGAGGGGAGCAGTTCTTC. Full variable domain (remainder filled in from reference TRBV11-3 and TRBJ2-1): EAGVVQSPRYKIIEKKQPVAFWCNPISGHNTLYWYLQNLGQGPELLIRYENEEAVDDSQLPKDRFSAERLKGVDSTLKIQPAELGDSAVYLCASSSENRGRGEQFFGPGTRLTVL.

The chain combines TRBV5-6 with TRBJ2-5; TRBD2 matches 14 bases. The J segment lost 4 bases and the V segment lost 4 bases, leaving 6 bases of the junction unmatched. This CDR3 has 16 residues. The germline V gene has CDR1 SGHDT and CDR2 YYEEEE. CDR3 protein: CASSAPGTSGGETQYF. CDR3 DNA: TGTGCCAGCAGCGCACCCGGGACTAGCGGGGGAGAGACCCAGTACTTC. The variable domain in full, with the rest retrieved from reference TRBV5-6 and TRBJ2-5, is DAGVTQSPTHLIKTRGQQVTLRCSPKSGHDTVSWYQQALGQGPQFIFQYYEEEERQRGNFPDRFSGHQFPNYSSELNVNALLLGDSALYLCASSAPGTSGGETQYFGPGTRLLVL.

The rearrangement joins TRBV19 to TRBJ2-7, with D tentatively TRBD2 (6 bases). Germline V gives CDR1 LNHDA, CDR2 SQIVND (reference sequence). Trimming removed 4 bases from V and 0 bases from J, with 13 bases in between. The CDR3 consists of 15 residues. In nucleotides, the CDR3 is TGTGCCAGTAGTAGCTTGGAGGGACTCTCCTACGAGCAGTACTTC. This codes for CASSSLEGLSYEQYF.